This T cell receptor beta chain was captured in a study of blood T cell repertoires in COVID-19. Study in general: PBMCs, B-cell-depleted T cells, or T cells were the source of the cDNA or gDNA that made up the material.

CDR1 and CDR2 from the germline V gene are SGHRS and YFSETQ. With 3 bases clipped from V and 2 bases from J, the junction kept 7 bases outside the gene matches. This CDR3 contains 15 residues. In the source study's methods: Estimated nucleated cell counts came from reference gene primer amplification. Assay: immunoSEQ multiplex PCR; the TCRdb copy retains only in-frame clones and omits some. The DNA was the basis for D and trimming; V, J and clone size are from that table. The sample carries approximately 280,000 clones, 90% recorded once. The rearrangement links TRBV5-1 to TRBJ1-2, with 7 nucleotides matching TRBD1. The specimen sequenced was PBMCs or T cells enriched from blood (not recorded which). The sequence came from a woman aged 18-35 years with acute COVID-19. CDR3 in amino acids: CASSSRQGANYGYTF. The CDR3 nucleotides are TGCGCCAGCAGCTCTAGACAGGGAGCCAACTATGGCTACACCTTC.